These T cell receptor beta chains were read from a single sample in a study of blood T cells in healthy people across ages. TCRdb recomputed calls from the 5' RACE reads with MiXCR, one row per CDR3 protein. The repertoire holds approximately 1.5 million distinct CDR3 sequences, around 40% seen once, with approximately 4.1% in the top ten. The specimen was blood. The origin of the receptors is a woman younger than 35 in good health. The CDR3 runs from the conserved cysteine through the conserved F or W. Fields, in order: D gene, CDR3 length, clone size, V gene, J gene, CDR3 DNA, CDR3 protein. A D gene is named only where the DNA matches it firmly. Size values are once, few and many counts, or a class for expanded clones, and some rows have none.

>-|15|-|TRBV7-2|TRBJ2-2
TGTGCCAGCAGCTTAGGGGCTGCTAACACCGGGGAGCTGTTTTTT
CASSLGAANTGELFF
>-|15|-|TRBV27|TRBJ1-1
TGTGCCAGCAAATCCTTACAGGGACTGAACACTGAAGCTTTCTTT
CASKSLQGLNTEAFF
>TRBD2|15|few|TRBV12-3/TRBV12-4|TRBJ2-7
TGTGCCAGCGCCCTAGCGGGGGGCGCTGCCTACGAGCAGTACTTC
CASALAGGAAYEQYF
>-|12|-|TRBV10-3|TRBJ2-7
TGTGCCATCAGTGCCAGGCTGGACGAGCAGTACTTC
CAISARLDEQYF
>-|15|few|TRBV20-1|TRBJ2-1
TGCAGTGCTAGAGCGGCAGGGAGGCGGTACAATGAGCAGTTCTTC
CSARAAGRRYNEQFF
>-|14|few|TRBV20-1|TRBJ1-6
TGCAGTGCTAGTAAAGGGGCTGCAAGATCACCCCTCCACTTT
CSASKGAARSPLHF
>-|12|-|TRBV3-1|TRBJ1-1
TGTGCCAGCAGCCTGGGGGGGGGGGGAGCTTTCTTT
CASSLGGGGAFF
>-|13|-|TRBV4-3|TRBJ2-5
TGCGCCAGCAGCCAACTCGTGTCGGGGACCCAGTACTTC
CASSQLVSGTQYF
>-|12|many|TRBV4-1|TRBJ2-1
TGCGCCAGCAGCCAACCTTACAATGAGCAGTTCTTC
CASSQPYNEQFF
>TRBD2|15|many|TRBV12-3/TRBV12-4|TRBJ2-1
TGTGCCAGCACCTCCCTAGCGGGAGGACCCAATGAGCAGTTCTTC
CASTSLAGGPNEQFF
>TRBD2|16|few|TRBV15|TRBJ2-1
TGTGCCACCAGCAACCCACTAGCGGGGGTTGTTGATGAGCAGTTCTTC
CATSNPLAGVVDEQFF
>-|15|-|TRBV7-2|TRBJ1-1
TGTGCCAGCAGCCCGGAAGGGTGGCAGAACACTGAAGCTTTCTTT
CASSPEGWQNTEAFF
>TRBD1|15|-|TRBV19|TRBJ1-2
TGTGCCAGTACCATGCAGGGGGTCGCCAGCAAGGGCTACACCTTC
CASTMQGVASKGYTF
>-|14|few|TRBV11-2|TRBJ1-2
TGTGCCAGCAGCTCACGACAGGCTAACTATGGCTACACCTTC
CASSSRQANYGYTF
>-|14|few|TRBV5-1|TRBJ1-2
TGCGCCAGCAGCGAGGGACGGATAAACTATGGCTACACCTTC
CASSEGRINYGYTF
>TRBD1|12|-|TRBV20-1|TRBJ1-2
TGCAGTGCCACAGGGGGTGGATATGGCTACACCTTC
CSATGGGYGYTF
>-|14|-|TRBV10-3|TRBJ2-1
TGTGCCGTCAGTGAGTCTGTTAGTAGCGGTGAGCAGTTCTTC
CAVSESVSSGEQFF
>-|15|-|TRBV4-1|TRBJ1-1
TGCGCCAGCAGCCAAGGGGCCTTACAATACGGTGAAGCTTTCTTT
CASSQGALQYGEAFF
>TRBD2|14|-|TRBV20-1|TRBJ2-7
TGCAGTTCCAGGACTAGCGGGAGTGAAGACGAGCAGTACTTC
CSSRTSGSEDEQYF
>TRBD2|17|-|TRBV27|TRBJ2-3
TGTGCCAGCAGTTACCGGAGTAGCGGGAGAGCGACAGATACGCAGTATTTT
CASSYRSSGRATDTQYF
>TRBD1|15|-|TRBV20-1|TRBJ2-5
TGCAGTGCTGGCCCGGGACAGGTTCATCGCGAGACCCAGTACTTC
CSAGPGQVHRETQYF
>-|14|few|TRBV24-1|TRBJ2-5
TGTGCCACCAGTGATTGGCGGAACCAAGAGACCCAGTACTTC
CATSDWRNQETQYF
>-|13|few|TRBV19|TRBJ2-1
TGTGCCAGTAGTCCCGGGGGGACATTTAGGCAGTTCTTC
CASSPGGTFRQFF
>-|11|few|TRBV10-3|TRBJ1-2
TGTGCCATCAAGTGGGGTTGGGGCTACACCTTC
CAIKWGWGYTF
>TRBD1|15|-|TRBV4-3|TRBJ2-4
TGCGCCAGCAGCCAAGATAGACAGGGGGGAAACATTCAGTACTTC
CASSQDRQGGNIQYF